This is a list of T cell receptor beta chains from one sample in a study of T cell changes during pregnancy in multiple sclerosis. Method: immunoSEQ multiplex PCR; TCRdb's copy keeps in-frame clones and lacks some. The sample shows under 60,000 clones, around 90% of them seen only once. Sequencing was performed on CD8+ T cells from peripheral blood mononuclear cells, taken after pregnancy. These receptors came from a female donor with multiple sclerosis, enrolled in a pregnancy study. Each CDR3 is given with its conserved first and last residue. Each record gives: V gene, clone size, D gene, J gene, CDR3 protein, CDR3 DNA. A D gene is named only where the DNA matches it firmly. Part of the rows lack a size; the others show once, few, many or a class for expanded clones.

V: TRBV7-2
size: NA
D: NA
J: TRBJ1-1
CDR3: CASSAQGPELVF
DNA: TGTGCCAGCAGCGCACAGGGCCCAGAGTTGGTCTTT

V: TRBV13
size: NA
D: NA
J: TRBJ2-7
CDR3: CASSSRGSKYEQYF
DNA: TGTGCCAGCAGCTCCAGGGGCAGTAAATACGAGCAGTACTTC

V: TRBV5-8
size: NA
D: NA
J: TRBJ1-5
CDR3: CASSLGQAFSNQPQHF
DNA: TGTGCCAGCAGCTTGGGACAGGCGTTTAGCAATCAGCCCCAGCATTTT

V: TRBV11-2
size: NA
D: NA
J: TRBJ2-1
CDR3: CASSLERNEQFF
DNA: TGTGCCAGCAGCTTAGAGCGGAATGAGCAGTTCTTC

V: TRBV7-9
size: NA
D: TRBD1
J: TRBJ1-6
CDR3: CASRPGQGFSPLHF
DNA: TGTGCCAGCAGGCCGGGACAGGGGTTTTCACCCCTCCACTTT

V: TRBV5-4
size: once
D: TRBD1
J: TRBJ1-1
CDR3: CASSPARDRGNTEAFF
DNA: TGTGCCAGCAGCCCTGCCCGGGACAGGGGAAACACTGAAGCTTTCTTT

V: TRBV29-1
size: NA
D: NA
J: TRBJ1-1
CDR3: CSVERGDTEAFF
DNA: TGCAGCGTTGAGCGGGGGGACACTGAAGCTTTCTTT

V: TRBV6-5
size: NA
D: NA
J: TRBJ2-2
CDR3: CASSLARQITGELFF
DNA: TGTGCCAGCAGTTTAGCCCGACAGATCACCGGGGAGCTGTTTTTT

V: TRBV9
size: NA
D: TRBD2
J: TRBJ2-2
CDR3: CASNTPLAGGSGELFF
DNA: TGTGCCAGCAACACGCCCCTAGCGGGGGGTTCCGGGGAGCTGTTTTTT

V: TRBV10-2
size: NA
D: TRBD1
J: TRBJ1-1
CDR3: CASSQPRQGHMNTEAFF
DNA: TGCGCCAGCAGTCAACCTAGACAGGGTCACATGAACACTGAAGCTTTCTTT

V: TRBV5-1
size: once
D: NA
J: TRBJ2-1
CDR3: CASSLSRGANLYNEQFF
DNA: TGCGCCAGCAGCTTGTCTCGGGGGGCCAACCTATACAATGAGCAGTTCTTC

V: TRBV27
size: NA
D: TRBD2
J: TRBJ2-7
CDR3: CASSVTSGGPVEQYF
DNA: TGTGCCAGCAGCGTGACTAGCGGGGGCCCTGTCGAGCAGTACTTC

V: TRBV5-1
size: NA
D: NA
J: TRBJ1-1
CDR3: CASSVGEGNTEAFF
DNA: TGCGCCAGCAGCGTGGGCGAGGGGAACACTGAAGCTTTCTTT

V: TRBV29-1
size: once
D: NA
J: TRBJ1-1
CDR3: CSVDDTNTEAFF
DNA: TGCAGCGTTGACGACACGAACACTGAAGCTTTCTTT

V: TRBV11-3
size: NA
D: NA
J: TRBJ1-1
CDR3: CASSLVQNTEAFF
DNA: TGTGCCAGCAGCTTAGTCCAGAACACTGAAGCTTTCTTT

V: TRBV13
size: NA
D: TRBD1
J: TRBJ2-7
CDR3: CASSSSGTGGDYEQYF
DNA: TGTGCCAGCAGCTCCTCCGGGACAGGAGGGGACTACGAGCAGTACTTC

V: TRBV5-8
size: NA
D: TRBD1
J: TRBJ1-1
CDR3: CASSFRDREAFF
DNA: TGTGCCAGCAGCTTCCGGGACAGGGAAGCTTTCTTT

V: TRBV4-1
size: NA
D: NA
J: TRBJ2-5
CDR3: CASSQASGVGGKETQYF
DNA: TGCGCCAGCAGCCAAGCCTCGGGGGTTGGGGGGAAAGAGACCCAGTACTTC

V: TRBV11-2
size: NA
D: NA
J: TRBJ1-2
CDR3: CASSDVTEWEF
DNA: TGTGCCAGCAGCGACGTGACAGAGTGGGAATTC

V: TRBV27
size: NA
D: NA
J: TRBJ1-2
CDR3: CASSPGSYGYGYTF
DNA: TGTGCCAGCAGTCCAGGGTCCTATGGCTATGGCTACACCTTC

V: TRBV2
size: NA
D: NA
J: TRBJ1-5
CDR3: CASNGDRNQGNQPQHF
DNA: TGTGCCAGCAATGGCGACAGGAATCAGGGCAATCAGCCCCAGCATTTT

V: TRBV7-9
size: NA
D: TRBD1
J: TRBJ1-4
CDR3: CASSGRTGDLEKLFF
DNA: TGTGCCAGCAGCGGAAGGACAGGGGACCTAGAAAAACTGTTTTTT

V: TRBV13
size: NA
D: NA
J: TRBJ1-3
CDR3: CASSLGGLLGAAGNTIYF
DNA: TGTGCCAGCAGCTTAGGCGGCCTCCTGGGGGCCGCTGGAAACACCATATATTTT

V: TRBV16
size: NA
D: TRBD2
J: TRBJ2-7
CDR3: CASSRERGSSYEQYF
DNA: TGTGCCAGCAGCCGCGAGCGGGGGAGCTCCTACGAGCAGTACTTC

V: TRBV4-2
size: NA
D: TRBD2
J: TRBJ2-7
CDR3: CASSQDSSGGAYEQYF
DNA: TGTGCCAGCAGCCAAGATTCTAGCGGGGGTGCCTACGAGCAGTACTTC

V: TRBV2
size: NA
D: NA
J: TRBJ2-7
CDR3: CANEAITYEQYF
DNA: TGTGCCAACGAGGCCATTACCTACGAGCAGTACTTC

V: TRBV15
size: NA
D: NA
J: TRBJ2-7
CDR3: CATSTTPGDSSYEQYF
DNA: TGTGCCACCAGCACAACACCAGGGGATAGCTCCTACGAGCAGTACTTC

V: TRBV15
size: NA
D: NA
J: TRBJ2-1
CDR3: CATSPLGSRVDEQFF
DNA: TGTGCCACCAGCCCCCTAGGTAGCAGGGTGGATGAGCAGTTCTTC

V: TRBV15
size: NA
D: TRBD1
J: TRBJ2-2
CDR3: CATYTPGQGAAGELFF
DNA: TGTGCCACTTACACCCCGGGACAGGGGGCCGCCGGGGAGCTGTTTTTT

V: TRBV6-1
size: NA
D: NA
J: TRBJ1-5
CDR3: CAGGRSNQPQHF
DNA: TGTGCCGGAGGACGGTCTAATCAGCCCCAGCATTTT

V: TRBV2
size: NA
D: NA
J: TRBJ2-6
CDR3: CASLGSSGANVLTF
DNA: TGTGCCAGCTTAGGGAGCTCTGGGGCCAACGTCCTGACTTTC

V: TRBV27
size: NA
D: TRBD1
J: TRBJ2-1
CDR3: CASSLRGQAYNEQFF
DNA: TGTGCCAGCAGTTTACGGGGACAGGCGTACAATGAGCAGTTCTTC

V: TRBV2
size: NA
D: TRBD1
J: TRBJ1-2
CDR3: CASSVRGTGLGYTF
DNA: TGTGCCAGCAGTGTAAGGGGGACAGGGTTAGGCTACACCTTC

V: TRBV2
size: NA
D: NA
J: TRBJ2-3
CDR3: CARRTDTQYF
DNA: TGTGCCAGGAGAACAGATACGCAGTATTTT

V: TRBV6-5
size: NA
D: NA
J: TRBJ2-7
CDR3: CASTGTYEQYF
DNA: TGTGCCAGCACCGGGACCTACGAGCAGTACTTC

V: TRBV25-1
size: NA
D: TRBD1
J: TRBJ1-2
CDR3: CASSEVGDSYGYTF
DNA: TGTGCCAGCAGTGAAGTGGGGGACAGCTATGGCTACACCTTC

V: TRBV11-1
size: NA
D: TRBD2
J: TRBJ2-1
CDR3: CASRRLAGDNEQFF
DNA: TGTGCCAGCAGGCGACTAGCGGGAGACAATGAGCAGTTCTTC

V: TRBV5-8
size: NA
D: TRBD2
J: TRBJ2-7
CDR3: CASRLAGDEQYF
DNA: TGTGCCAGCCGACTAGCGGGGGACGAGCAGTACTTC

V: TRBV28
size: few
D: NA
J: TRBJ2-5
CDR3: CASTFSAGRGTQYF
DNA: TGTGCCAGCACGTTTAGCGCGGGAAGAGGGACCCAGTACTTC

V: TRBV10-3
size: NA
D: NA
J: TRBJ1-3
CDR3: CAIRPDGNTIYF
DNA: TGTGCCATCAGGCCAGATGGAAACACCATATATTTT

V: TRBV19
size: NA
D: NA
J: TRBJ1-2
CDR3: CASSAGGANYGYTF
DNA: TGTGCCAGTAGTGCGGGGGGAGCTAACTATGGCTACACCTTC

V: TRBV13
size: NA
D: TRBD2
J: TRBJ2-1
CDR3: CASSSGLATWRKQFF
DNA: TGTGCCAGCAGTTCTGGACTAGCGACCTGGAGGAAGCAGTTCTTC

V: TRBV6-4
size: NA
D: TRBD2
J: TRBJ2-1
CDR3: CASSETSGAGYNEQFF
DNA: TGTGCCAGCAGCGAGACTAGCGGGGCCGGGTACAATGAGCAGTTCTTC

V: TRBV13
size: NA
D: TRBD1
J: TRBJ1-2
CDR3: CASSLDRGGYTF
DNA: TGTGCCAGCAGCTTAGACAGGGGTGGCTACACCTTC

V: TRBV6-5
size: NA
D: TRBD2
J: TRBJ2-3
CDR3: CASSYVASGEDDTQYF
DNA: TGTGCCAGCAGTTACGTTGCTAGCGGGGAGGATGATACGCAGTATTTT

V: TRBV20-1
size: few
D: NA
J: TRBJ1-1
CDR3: CSAPLNTEAFF
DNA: TGCAGTGCTCCCTTGAACACTGAAGCTTTCTTT

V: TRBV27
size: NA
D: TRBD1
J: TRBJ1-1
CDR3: CASSLGSRTGPFF
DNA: TGTGCCAGCAGTTTAGGGTCGAGGACAGGACCTTTCTTT

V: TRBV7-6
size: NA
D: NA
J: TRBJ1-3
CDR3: CASSFGEAGNTIYF
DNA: TGTGCCAGCAGCTTTGGGGAGGCTGGAAACACCATATATTTT

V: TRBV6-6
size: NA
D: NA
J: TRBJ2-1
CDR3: CASSYSGAFEQFF
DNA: TGTGCCAGCAGTTACTCGGGGGCTTTCGAGCAGTTCTTC

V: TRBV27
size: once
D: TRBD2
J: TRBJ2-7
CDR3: CASSLSGRGDITYEQYF
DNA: TGTGCCAGCAGTTTATCGGGGCGGGGGGACATTACCTACGAGCAGTACTTC

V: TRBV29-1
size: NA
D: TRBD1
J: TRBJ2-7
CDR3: CSVERTGDHEQYF
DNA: TGCAGCGTTGAAAGGACAGGGGACCACGAGCAGTACTTC

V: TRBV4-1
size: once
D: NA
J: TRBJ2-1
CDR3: CASSPEGGGFLEQFF
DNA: TGCGCCAGCAGCCCCGAGGGGGGGGGCTTCTTGGAGCAGTTCTTC

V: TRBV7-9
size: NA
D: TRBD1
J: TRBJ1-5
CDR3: CASSSGQDSNQPQHF
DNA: TGTGCCAGCAGCAGCGGACAGGATAGCAATCAGCCCCAGCATTTT

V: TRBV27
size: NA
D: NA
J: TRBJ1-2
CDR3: CASMAPYYGYTF
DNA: TGTGCCAGCATGGCCCCGTACTATGGCTACACCTTC

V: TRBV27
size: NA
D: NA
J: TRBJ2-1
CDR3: CASSFGGEINEQFF
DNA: TGTGCCAGCAGTTTTGGCGGGGAGATCAATGAGCAGTTCTTC

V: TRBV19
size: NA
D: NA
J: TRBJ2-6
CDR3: CASSIMLHSGANVLTF
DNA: TGTGCCAGTAGTATAATGTTACACTCTGGGGCCAACGTCCTGACTTTC

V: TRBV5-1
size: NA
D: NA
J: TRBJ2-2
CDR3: CASSPINTGELFF
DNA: TGCGCCAGCAGTCCAATTAACACCGGGGAGCTGTTTTTT

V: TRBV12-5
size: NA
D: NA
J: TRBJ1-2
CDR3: CASGLPTGIFNGYTF
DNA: TGTGCTAGTGGTTTGCCCACAGGGATCTTCAATGGCTACACCTTC